This note documents a single T cell receptor (beta chain) sequence. The target antigen is unknown. Sequencing relied on a cDNA template that was reverse transcribed from extracted RNA. Method: immunoSEQ multiplex PCR; TCRdb's copy keeps in-frame clones and lacks some. This sample yields 150,000 or so clones, of which 75% to 90% are seen a single time; about 16% belongs to the top ten. This specimen belongs to a study of CD8+ T cells in alopecia areata. Whole-study results and caveats: Whereas mice showed it more clearly, TCR sharing across patients was murkier, possibly because of HLA.

V lost 1 base to trimming and J lost 2 bases; unmatched junction nucleotides: 3. The CDR3 is made up of 15 amino acids. Germline CDR1 reads MNHNS; CDR2 reads SASEGT. The sample consisted of CD8+ T cells sorted from blood, taken at week 0. The TCR sequence derives from a human donor with alopecia areata. This rearrangement joins TRBV6-1 to TRBJ2-3, with 7 bases identical to TRBD1. In nucleotides, the CDR3 is TGTGCCAGCAGTGAAGGGGACAGACACACAGATACGCAGTATTTT. This encodes CASSEGDRHTDTQYF.